This TCR beta chain was captured by sequencing in a study of identical twins. V lost 7 bases and J 1 base, leaving 10 bases between the germline ends. In germline, CDR1 is LNHDA, CDR2 SQIVND (reference sequence). This CDR3 has 13 residues. Every one of the donors was a healthy Caucasian. The study, taken as a whole, reports: Models came in too low on out-of-frame TCR alpha sharing in monozygotic twins.

A universal primer site was added by template switching, and unique molecular identifiers were carried by the cDNA. Each CDR3 protein gets one entry after TCRdb re-called the 5' RACE reads with MiXCR. Of 400,000 to 500,000 distinct CDR3 sequences in the sample, roughly 18% were seen once. As to this clonotype: Antigen specificity is unknown.

The sequencing input was naive T cells sorted from blood. The chain links TRBV19 to TRBJ1-1; D gene ambiguous. This TCR was recovered from a man aged 45 to 65 in good health. The CDR3 sequence is CASIPDKNTEAFF. DNA for the CDR3: TGTGCCAGTATCCCTGACAAGAACACTGAAGCTTTCTTT.